This TCR beta chain was captured by sequencing in a study of T cells in Graves' hyperthyroidism and ophthalmopathy. This clonotype was found a few times. Antigen unknown. TCR beta CDR3 regions were amplified from RNA. The TCR CDR3 first-round RT-PCR relied on the HTBI primer set. Using its own MiXCR run on the multiplex PCR reads, TCRdb lists one record per CDR3 protein. Of 250,000 to 300,000 distinct CDR3 sequences listed, just over 14% are singletons. Diagnosing involved the use of clinical symptoms, serum thyroxine and TRAb, thyroid ultrasound and orbital computed tomography. The sample of blood was obtained at first hyperthyroidism diagnosis (before any ophthalmopathy symptoms). Per the germline V gene, CDR1 is KGHSH and CDR2 is LQKENI. Trimming left V 0 bases short and J 7 bases short, with 9 bases between. The length of the CDR3 is 14 residues. General study points: Blood shared most expanded thyroid clonotypes above 0.001.

The source of this sequence is a middle-aged woman with Graves' hyperthyroidism that later progressed to Graves' ophthalmopathy. The chain carries TRBV18 and TRBJ1-4; D not certain. Input material: blood. The CDR3 DNA reads as TGTGCCAGCTCACCACCGGGTCTAGGTGAAAAACTGTTTTTT. This translates into CASSPPGLGEKLFF.